These 9 T cell receptor beta chains originate from one sample sequenced in a study of blood T cell repertoires in COVID-19. TCRdb's copy holds only in-frame clones and misses some; the assay was immunoSEQ multiplex PCR. The data hold nearly 200,000 clones, with about 82% observed a single time. The specimen was peripheral blood. Receptor source: a man aged 55 to 69 with COVID-19, enrolled during active disease.

The CDR3: CASSEPRRWGPGANVLTF. CDR3 DNA sequence: TGTGCCAGCAGTGAACCTAGGCGGTGGGGCCCCGGGGCCAACGTCCTGACTTTC. The chain employs TRBV6-1 and TRBJ2-6, with D maybe TRBD1 (5 bases). The CDR3 has 18 residues. Trimming pared 2 bases from V and 4 bases from J, leaving 18 bases between. Per the germline V gene, CDR1 is MNHNS and CDR2 is SASEGT.

The count of this clone is one. The rearrangement links TRBV11-1 to TRBJ2-1; 12 positions agree with TRBD2. CDR1 SGHAT and CDR2 FQDESV come from the germline V gene (reference sequence). The CDR3 is 16 amino acids. The J segment lost 4 bases and the V segment lost 5 bases, leaving 6 bases of the junction unmatched. CDR3 sequence (DNA): TGTGCCAGCAGCGCGCTCGGACTAGCGGGATACAATGAGCAGTTCTTC. Protein: CASSALGLAGYNEQFF. The variable domain in full, completed from reference TRBV11-1 and TRBJ2-1, reads EAEVAQSPRYKITEKSQAVAFWCDPISGHATLYWYRQILGQGPELLVQFQDESVVDDSQLPKDRFSAERLKGVDSTLKIQPAELGDSAMYLCASSALGLAGYNEQFFGPGTRLTVL.

The J gene is TRBJ1-2, the V gene TRBV3-1 (or the pseudogene TRBV3-2); D not certain. The length of the CDR3 is 9 residues. V was pared by 6 bases and J by 7 bases, with 3 bases between. Germline CDR1 is LGHDT and CDR2 is YNNKEL (reference sequence). The CDR3 sequence: CASRAGYTF. CDR3 nucleotide sequence: TGTGCCAGCAGAGCTGGCTACACCTTC.

J is TRBJ2-7 and V is TRBV19, with 8 bases fitting TRBD1. Germline-derived CDR1 and CDR2 are LNHDA and SQIVND (reference sequence). The J segment lost 1 base and the V segment lost 1 base, leaving 0 bases of the junction unmatched. The CDR3 totals 14 residues. The CDR3 loop is CASSIGQGSYEQYF. The CDR3 region has the DNA TGTGCCAGTAGTATAGGACAGGGGTCCTACGAGCAGTACTTC.

This clone came up a few times. The chain recombines TRBV6-5 with TRBJ1-6; 7 bases map to TRBD1. The V and J ends lost 4 bases and 8 bases, in that order; junction bases with no gene match: 8. This CDR3 is 15 amino acids long. CDR1 and CDR2 from the germline V gene are MNHEY and SVGAGI. Written as DNA, the CDR3 is TGTGCCAGCAGTTTAGTTCGGGACAGATATTCACCCCTCCACTTT. Its protein product is CASSLVRDRYSPLHF.

J is TRBJ2-5 and V is TRBV9; 9 nucleotides line up with TRBD2. The germline V gene has CDR1 SGDLS and CDR2 YYNGEE. The CDR3 loop spans 17 amino acids. J gave up 1 base and V 2 bases, and 9 bases lay outside the gene matches. Written as DNA, the CDR3 is TGTGCCAGCAGCGTCGGGATGGCTAGCGGGGTCCAAGAGACCCAGTACTTC. Its translation is CASSVGMASGVQETQYF.

This chain joins TRBV19 and TRBJ1-6; TRBD1 is a possible D gene (5 bases). Germline V gives CDR1 LNHDA, CDR2 SQIVND (reference sequence). This CDR3 has 18 amino acids. Trimming took 2 bases from V and 5 from J, leaving 19 bases between them. The CDR3 region is CASSIRTSWGADNSPLHF. In nucleotides, the CDR3 is TGTGCCAGTAGTATAAGAACCTCGTGGGGCGCGGATAATTCACCCCTCCACTTT.

The CDR3 here is CASSGQGSYEQYF. The CDR3 bases are TGTGCCAGCAGTGGACAGGGGTCCTACGAGCAGTACTTC. The chain is built from TRBV27 and TRBJ2-7, with 9 nucleotides matching TRBD1. The CDR3 is 13 amino acids. CDR1 and CDR2 (germline): MNHEY, SMNVEV (reference sequence). Losses at the gene ends were 5 bases for V and 1 base for J; bases not matched to a gene: 0.

This clone was seen only once. The rearrangement uses TRBV12-5 and TRBJ2-1; D is ambiguous. This CDR3 has 16 amino acids. Germline loops: CDR1 LGHNT, CDR2 FRNRAP. Trimming left V 0 bases short and J 0 bases short, with 9 bases between. CDR3 residues: CASGLVWQVSYNEQFF. CDR3 coding DNA: TGTGCTAGTGGTTTGGTATGGCAGGTCTCCTACAATGAGCAGTTCTTC.